This T cell receptor beta chain came from a study of neurological immune-mediated disorders. The overall study: Multiple sclerosis patients numbered some 35, of whom around 30 were relapsing-remitting and 3 secondary progressive. Overall study findings and caveats: CDR3 amino acid sequences of expanded clones were not shared across subjects, a result suggesting private repertoires in all groups.

Time point: longitudinal time-point 2. Synthesis of cDNA used 5'RACE (with 10-nucleotide random UMIs). Every sequencing run generated in excess of 160 million TCR-beta sequences. These sequences covered 15-18 subjects. TCRdb re-called the 5' RACE reads with MiXCR, one entry per CDR3 protein. The sample lists some 87,000 distinct CDR3 sequences, about 5.6% occurring once. V lost 4 bases and J lost 2, with 15 bases in between. The CDR3 consists of 14 residues. Looked up from germline, CDR1 is DFQATT and CDR2 is SNEGSKA (reference sequence). This clonotype showed up many times. Its antigen is not identified.

This clonotype was obtained from a woman aged 60 to 75 with multiple sclerosis. V gene TRBV20-1 combines with J gene TRBJ2-7, with unresolved D. Sequencing was performed on PBMCs. The CDR3 DNA sequence: TGCAGTGCTATGGGTCTTCTGTCCCCCTACGAGCAGTACTTC. Amino acids: CSAMGLLSPYEQYF.